The rows below give T cell receptor beta chains drawn from one sample of a study of T cell responses to AZD1222 COVID-19 vaccine. Here immunoSEQ multiplex PCR was the method, and the copy in TCRdb shows in-frame clones only, minus some. The sample has around 170,000 clones, 75% to 95% seen once. The starting material was peripheral blood, obtained on day 0 of AZD1222 vaccination. The receptors shown here come from an adult in good health. CDR3s include the opening cysteine and the closing phenylalanine or tryptophan. The D gene is left open where the match is weak. Not every row has a clone size; where given, it reads once, few, many or a size class.

J gene	D gene	V gene	clone size	CDR3 protein	CDR3 DNA
TRBJ2-3	-	TRBV5-1	-	CASSYGLATDTQYF	TGCGCCAGCAGCTACGGACTGGCAACAGATACGCAGTATTTT
TRBJ2-1	-	TRBV3-1/TRBV3-2	-	CASSERARNRARNEQFF	TGTGCCAGCAGCGAAAGGGCCAGGAACAGAGCTCGCAATGAGCAGTTCTTC
TRBJ1-2	-	TRBV28	-	CASSYFLYGYTF	TGTGCCAGCAGCTACTTCCTCTATGGCTACACCTTC
TRBJ2-1	-	TRBV7-2	-	CASSLGPRKQFF	TGTGCCAGCAGCTTAGGGCCTAGGAAGCAGTTCTTC
TRBJ1-2	TRBD1	TRBV7-8	once	CASSLRQGRGYTF	TGTGCCAGCAGCTTGAGACAGGGGCGTGGCTACACCTTC
TRBJ1-3	-	TRBV2	once	CASSGSYISGNTIYF	TGTGCCAGCAGTGGTTCGTACATCTCTGGAAACACCATATATTTT
TRBJ2-1	-	TRBV7-7	once	CASSRTAYNEQFF	TGTGCTAGCAGCCGGACGGCCTACAATGAGCAGTTCTTC
TRBJ1-4	-	TRBV6-5	-	CASSYSGRLNEKLFF	TGTGCCAGCAGTTACTCGGGGCGTTTGAATGAAAAACTGTTTTTT
TRBJ1-2	-	TRBV3-1/TRBV3-2	-	CASSRLVGIANYGYTF	TGTGCCAGCAGCCGACTCGTAGGGATAGCTAACTATGGCTACACCTTC
TRBJ2-1	-	TRBV28	-	CASRGDIEQFF	TGTGCCAGCAGGGGGGACATAGAGCAGTTCTTC
TRBJ1-1	-	TRBV4-2	-	CASRGYTEAFF	TGTGCCAGCAGAGGGTACACTGAAGCTTTCTTT
TRBJ2-1	-	TRBV7-3	-	CASSDPPGSSLYNEQFF	TGTGCCAGCAGCGACCCCCCGGGTAGTTCTTTGTACAATGAGCAGTTCTTC
TRBJ2-5	TRBD2	TRBV4-2	-	CASSPGTSGGLGETQYF	TGTGCCAGCAGCCCTGGGACTAGCGGGGGCCTCGGGGAGACCCAGTACTTC
TRBJ1-3	-	TRBV10-3	-	CAISSSTGPSSLTIYF	TGTGCCATCAGTTCATCGACAGGACCCTCGTCCCTCACCATATATTTT
TRBJ2-1	TRBD1	TRBV10-3	-	CAISESGQGHNEQFF	TGTGCCATCAGTGAGTCGGGACAGGGTCACAATGAGCAGTTCTTC
TRBJ2-2	-	TRBV11-2	-	CASSLFVIGGANTGELFF	TGTGCCAGCAGCTTATTTGTAATAGGCGGGGCGAACACCGGGGAGCTGTTTTTT
TRBJ2-7	-	TRBV5-5	-	CASSLYEGSYEQYF	TGTGCCAGCAGCTTGTACGAGGGATCCTACGAGCAGTACTTC
TRBJ1-2	-	TRBV11-3	-	CASSQTGIRYGYTF	TGTGCCAGCAGCCAAACCGGGATCCGCTATGGCTACACCTTC
TRBJ2-2	TRBD1	TRBV19	-	CACQGVTGELFF	TGTGCCTGCCAGGGGGTCACCGGGGAGCTGTTTTTT
TRBJ1-4	-	TRBV6-5	once	CASSYQGPNEKLFF	TGTGCCAGCAGTTACCAGGGCCCTAATGAAAAACTGTTTTTT
TRBJ1-6	TRBD1	TRBV7-9	-	CASSGGQGSNSPLHF	TGTGCCAGCAGCGGGGGACAGGGCAGTAATTCACCCCTCCACTTT
TRBJ1-6	-	TRBV27	-	CASSEGKVGNSPLHF	TGTGCCAGCAGTGAGGGGAAGGTGGGGAATTCACCCCTCCACTTT
TRBJ1-4	-	TRBV2	-	CASSENQARLFF	TGTGCCAGCAGTGAAAATCAGGCGAGGCTGTTTTTT
TRBJ1-1	-	TRBV4-1	-	CASSQDFGQNTEAFF	TGCGCCAGCAGCCAAGATTTCGGACAGAACACTGAAGCTTTCTTT
TRBJ1-1	TRBD1	TRBV7-9	-	CASSARQGITEAFF	TGTGCCAGCAGCGCACGACAGGGGATCACTGAAGCTTTCTTT
TRBJ2-6	-	TRBV4-2	few	CASSQDRDSGANVLTF	TGTGCCAGCAGCCAAGATAGGGACTCTGGGGCCAACGTCCTGACTTTC
TRBJ2-5	-	TRBV18	-	CASSPPTPQETQYF	TGTGCCAGCTCACCACCGACGCCCCAAGAGACCCAGTACTTC
TRBJ2-2	-	TRBV7-6	-	CASSLESPGNAGELFF	TGTGCCAGCAGCTTAGAGTCTCCGGGGAACGCCGGGGAGCTGTTTTTT
TRBJ2-3	TRBD1	TRBV18	-	CASSPGTGNTDTQYF	TGTGCCAGCTCACCGGGGACAGGGAACACAGATACGCAGTATTTT
TRBJ1-3	-	TRBV4-1	-	CASSHFPGGRNTIYF	TGCGCCAGCAGCCATTTTCCCGGAGGGAGAAACACCATATATTTT
TRBJ2-7	TRBD2	TRBV5-1	-	CASRQRGGPGEQYF	TGCGCCAGCCGTCAGCGGGGGGGCCCAGGCGAGCAGTACTTC
TRBJ2-5	-	TRBV7-2	-	CASSSRRFETQYF	TGTGCCAGCAGCTCCCGAAGATTCGAGACCCAGTACTTC
TRBJ2-2	-	TRBV24-1	-	CATSTVSTGELFF	TGTGCCACCAGTACAGTAAGCACCGGGGAGCTGTTTTTT
TRBJ1-5	TRBD1	TRBV11-3	-	CASRDRQGDNQPQHF	TGTGCCAGCAGAGATCGACAGGGCGACAATCAGCCCCAGCATTTT
TRBJ1-1	TRBD1	TRBV6-5	-	CASSEGTGEGTEAFF	TGTGCCAGCAGCGAGGGGACAGGGGAAGGCACTGAAGCTTTCTTT
TRBJ2-7	TRBD1	TRBV4-1	-	CASSLGQGNYEQYF	TGCGCCAGCAGCCTGGGACAGGGAAACTACGAGCAGTACTTC